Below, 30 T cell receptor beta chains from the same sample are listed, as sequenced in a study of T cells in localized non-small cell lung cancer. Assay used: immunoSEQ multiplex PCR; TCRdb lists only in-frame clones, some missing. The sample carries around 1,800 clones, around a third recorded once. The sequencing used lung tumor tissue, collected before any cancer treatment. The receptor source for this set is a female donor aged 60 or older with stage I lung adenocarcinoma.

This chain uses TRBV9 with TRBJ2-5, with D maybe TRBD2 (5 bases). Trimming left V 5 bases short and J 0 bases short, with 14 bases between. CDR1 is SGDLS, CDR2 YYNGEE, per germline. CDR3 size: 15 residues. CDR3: CASRRAVPYQETQYF. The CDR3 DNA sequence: TGTGCCAGCAGGCGAGCGGTCCCGTACCAAGAGACCCAGTACTTC.

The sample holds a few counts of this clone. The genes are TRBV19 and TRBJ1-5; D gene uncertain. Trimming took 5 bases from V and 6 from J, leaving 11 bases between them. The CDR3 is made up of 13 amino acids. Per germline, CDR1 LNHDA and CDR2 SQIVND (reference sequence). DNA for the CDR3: TGTGCCAGTAGTTTCGGGCCCTTTCAGCCCCAGCATTTT. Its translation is CASSFGPFQPQHF.

CDR3 nucleotides: TGTGCCAGCAGTCCGCAGGGGGGGGTCTCCTACAATGAGCAGTTCTTC. Amino acids: CASSPQGGVSYNEQFF. The V gene is TRBV11-3, the J gene TRBJ2-1; either TRBD1 or TRBD2 may fit D (7 bases each). The CDR3 extends over 16 amino acids. V was trimmed by 6 bases and J by 0 bases, leaving 15 bases between them. CDR1 is SGHNT, CDR2 YENEEA, per germline.

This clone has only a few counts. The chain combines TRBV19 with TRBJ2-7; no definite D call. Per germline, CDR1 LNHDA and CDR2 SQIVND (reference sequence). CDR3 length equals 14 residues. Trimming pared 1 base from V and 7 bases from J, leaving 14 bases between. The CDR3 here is CASSIAQGLREQYF. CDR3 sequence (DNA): TGTGCCAGTAGTATAGCTCAAGGGTTGAGAGAGCAGTACTTC.

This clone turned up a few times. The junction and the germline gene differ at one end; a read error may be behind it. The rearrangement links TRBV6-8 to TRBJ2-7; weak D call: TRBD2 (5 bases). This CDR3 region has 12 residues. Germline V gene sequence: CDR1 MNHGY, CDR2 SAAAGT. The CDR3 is CASSYLGAFMLF. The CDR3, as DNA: TGTGCCAGCAGTTACTTGGGAGCCTTCATGCTCTTC.

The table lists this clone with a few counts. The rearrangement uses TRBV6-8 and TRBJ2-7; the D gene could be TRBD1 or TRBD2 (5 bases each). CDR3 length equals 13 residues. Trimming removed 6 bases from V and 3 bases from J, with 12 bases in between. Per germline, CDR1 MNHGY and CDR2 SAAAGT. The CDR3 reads CASRGVAGYEQYF. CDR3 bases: TGTGCCAGCAGGGGGGTGGCTGGCTACGAGCAGTACTTC.

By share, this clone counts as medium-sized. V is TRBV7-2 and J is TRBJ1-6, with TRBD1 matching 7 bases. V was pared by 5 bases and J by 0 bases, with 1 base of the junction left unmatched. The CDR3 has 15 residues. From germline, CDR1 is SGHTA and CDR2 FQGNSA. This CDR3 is CASSRDSSYNSPLHF. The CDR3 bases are TGTGCCAGCAGCCGGGACAGCTCCTATAATTCACCCCTCCACTTT.

The CDR3 DNA reads as TGTGCCAGTAGTATGAAGGGGGCGAACACTGAAGCTTTCTTT. Translation gives CASSMKGANTEAFF. The chain joins TRBV19 to TRBJ1-1, with 7 bases that match TRBD1. The CDR3 spans 14 residues. CDR1 is LNHDA and CDR2 is SQIVND in the germline V gene (reference sequence). V dropped 3 bases and J dropped 1; count of bases not matched to a gene: 2.

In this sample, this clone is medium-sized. The CDR3 reads CASGPSGGTDTQYF. The CDR3, as DNA: TGTGCCAGCGGTCCTAGCGGGGGCACAGATACGCAGTATTTT. The rearrangement uses TRBV9 and TRBJ2-3; 9 bases are shared with TRBD2. Germline V CDR1 and CDR2: SGDLS, YYNGEE. The CDR3 extends over 14 amino acids. J was trimmed by 1 base and V by 7 bases; bases with no gene match: 4.

The CDR3 spells CASSDPDPNYGYTF. In DNA, the CDR3 is TGTGCCAGCAGTGACCCGGACCCGAACTATGGCTACACCTTC. The chain couples TRBV6-8 to TRBJ1-2, with D uncertain. V lost 5 bases to trimming and J lost 2 bases, with 12 bases between them. Germline CDR1 reads MNHGY; CDR2 reads SAAAGT. The CDR3 spans 14 residues.

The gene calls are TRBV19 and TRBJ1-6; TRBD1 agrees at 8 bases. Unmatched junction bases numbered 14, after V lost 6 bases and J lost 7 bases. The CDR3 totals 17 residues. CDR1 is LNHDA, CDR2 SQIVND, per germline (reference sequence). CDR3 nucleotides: TGTGCCAGTAGCAACCTTTTGGCCGGGACAGGCAATTCACCCCTCCACTTT. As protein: CASSNLLAGTGNSPLHF.

The CDR3 here is CATSRGGGTRRNTIYF. The CDR3 bases are TGTGCCACCAGCAGAGGGGGAGGGACCCGTCGAAACACCATATATTTT. The chain couples TRBV15 to TRBJ1-3; D possibly corresponds to TRBD1 (5 bases). V was trimmed by 1 base and J by 5 bases, leaving 15 bases between them. Per the germline V gene, CDR1 is LNHNV and CDR2 is YYDKDF (reference sequence). CDR3 length: 16 amino acids.

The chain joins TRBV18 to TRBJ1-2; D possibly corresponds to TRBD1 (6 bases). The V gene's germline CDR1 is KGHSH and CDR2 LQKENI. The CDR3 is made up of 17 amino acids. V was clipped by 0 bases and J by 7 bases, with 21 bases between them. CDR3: CASSPPFVTDLGGGYTF. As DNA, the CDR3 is TGTGCCAGCTCACCACCGTTTGTGACCGATCTAGGGGGTGGCTACACCTTC.

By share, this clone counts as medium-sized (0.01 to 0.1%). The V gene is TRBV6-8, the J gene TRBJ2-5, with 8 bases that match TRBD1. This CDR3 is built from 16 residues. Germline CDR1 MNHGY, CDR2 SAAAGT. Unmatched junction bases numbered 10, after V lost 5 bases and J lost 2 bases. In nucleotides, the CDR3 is TGTGCCAGCAGTACCAGGGGGCGGGGTCGACAAGAGACCCAGTACTTC. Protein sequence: CASSTRGRGRQETQYF.

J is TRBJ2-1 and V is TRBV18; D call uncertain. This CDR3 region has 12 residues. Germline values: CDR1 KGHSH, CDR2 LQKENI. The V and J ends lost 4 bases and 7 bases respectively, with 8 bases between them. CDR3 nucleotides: TGTGCCAGCTCACAAAAACAAAATGAGCAGTTCTTC. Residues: CASSQKQNEQFF. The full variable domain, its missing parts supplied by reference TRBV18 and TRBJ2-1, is NAGVMQNPRHLVRRRGQEARLRCSPMKGHSHVYWYRQLPEEGLKFMVYLQKENIIDESGMPKERFSAEFPKEGPSILRIQQVVRGDSAAYFCASSQKQNEQFFGPGTRLTVL.

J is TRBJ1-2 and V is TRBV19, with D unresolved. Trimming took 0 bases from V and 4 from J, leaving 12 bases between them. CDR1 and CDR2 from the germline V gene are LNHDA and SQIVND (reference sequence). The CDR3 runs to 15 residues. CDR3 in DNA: TGTGCCAGTAGTATAGATGGGAGTACCGGCTATGGCTACACCTTC. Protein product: CASSIDGSTGYGYTF.

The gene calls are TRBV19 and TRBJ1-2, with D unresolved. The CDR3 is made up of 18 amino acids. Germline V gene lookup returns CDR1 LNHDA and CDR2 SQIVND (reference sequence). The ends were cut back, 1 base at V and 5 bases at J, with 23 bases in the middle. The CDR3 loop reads CASSIAEAATTLTYGYTF. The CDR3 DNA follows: TGTGCCAGTAGTATAGCCGAGGCAGCTACCACTTTGACTTATGGCTACACCTTC.

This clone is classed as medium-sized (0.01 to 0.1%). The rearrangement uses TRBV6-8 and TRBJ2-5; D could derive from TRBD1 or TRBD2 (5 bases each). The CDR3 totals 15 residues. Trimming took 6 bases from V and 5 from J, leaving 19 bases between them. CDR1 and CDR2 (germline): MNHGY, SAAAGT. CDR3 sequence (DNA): TGTGCCAGCAGCCGGGACCAGAGGGCGGTGGAGACCCAGTACTTC. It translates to CASSRDQRAVETQYF.

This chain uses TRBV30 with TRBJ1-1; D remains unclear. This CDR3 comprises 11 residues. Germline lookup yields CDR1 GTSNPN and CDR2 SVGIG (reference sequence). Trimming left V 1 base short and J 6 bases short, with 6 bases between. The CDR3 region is CAWSEVAEAFF. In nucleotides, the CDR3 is TGTGCCTGGAGTGAGGTTGCTGAAGCTTTCTTT.

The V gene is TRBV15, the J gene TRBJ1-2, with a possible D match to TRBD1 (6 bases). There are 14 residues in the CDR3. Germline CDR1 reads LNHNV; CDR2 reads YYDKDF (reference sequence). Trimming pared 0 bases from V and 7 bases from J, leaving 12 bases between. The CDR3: CATSRDPQGFGYTF. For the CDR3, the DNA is TGTGCCACCAGCAGAGATCCACAGGGCTTTGGCTACACCTTC.

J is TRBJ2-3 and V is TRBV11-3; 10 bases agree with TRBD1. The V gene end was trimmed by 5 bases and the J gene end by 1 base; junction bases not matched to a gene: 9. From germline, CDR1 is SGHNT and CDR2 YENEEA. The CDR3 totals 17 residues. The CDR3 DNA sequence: TGTGCCAGCAGCGCCCTCGGGACAGGGGTGGGCACAGATACGCAGTATTTT. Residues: CASSALGTGVGTDTQYF.

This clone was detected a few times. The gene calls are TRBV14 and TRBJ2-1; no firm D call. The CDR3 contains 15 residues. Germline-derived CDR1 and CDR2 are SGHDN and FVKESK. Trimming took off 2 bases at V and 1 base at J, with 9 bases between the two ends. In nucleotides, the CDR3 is TGTGCCAGCAGCCAAAGAAGAAATTCCTACAATGAGCAGTTCTTC. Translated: CASSQRRNSYNEQFF.

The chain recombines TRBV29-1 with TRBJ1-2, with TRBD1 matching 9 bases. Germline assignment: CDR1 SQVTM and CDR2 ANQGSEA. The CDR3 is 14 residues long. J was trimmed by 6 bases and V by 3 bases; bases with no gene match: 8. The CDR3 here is CSVDSTGGVNGYTF. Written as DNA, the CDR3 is TGCAGCGTTGATTCCACAGGGGGCGTCAATGGCTACACCTTC.

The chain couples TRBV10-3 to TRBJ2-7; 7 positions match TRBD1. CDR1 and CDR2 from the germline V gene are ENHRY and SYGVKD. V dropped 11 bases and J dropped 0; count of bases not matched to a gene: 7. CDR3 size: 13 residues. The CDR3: CAVSTGASYEQYF. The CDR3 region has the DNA TGTGCCGTATCTACAGGGGCCTCCTACGAGCAGTACTTC.

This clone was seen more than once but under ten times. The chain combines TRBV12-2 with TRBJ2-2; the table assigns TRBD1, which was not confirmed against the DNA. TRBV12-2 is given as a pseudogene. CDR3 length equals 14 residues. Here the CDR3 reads CAIGQGANTGELFF. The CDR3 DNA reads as TGTGCCATCGGACAGGGGGCGAACACCGGGGAGCTGTTTTTT.

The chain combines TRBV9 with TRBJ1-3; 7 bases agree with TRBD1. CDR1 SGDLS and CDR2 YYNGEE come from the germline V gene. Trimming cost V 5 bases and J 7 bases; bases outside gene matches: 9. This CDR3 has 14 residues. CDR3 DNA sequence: TGTGCCAGCAGACAGGGGCGCCAGGGGAACACCATATATTTT. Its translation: CASRQGRQGNTIYF.

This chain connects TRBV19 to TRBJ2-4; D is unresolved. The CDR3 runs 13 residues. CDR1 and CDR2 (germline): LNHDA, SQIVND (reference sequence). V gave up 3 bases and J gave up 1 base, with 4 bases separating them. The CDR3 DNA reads TGTGCCAGTAGTATCGGGGCCAAAAACATTCAGTACTTC. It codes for CASSIGAKNIQYF.

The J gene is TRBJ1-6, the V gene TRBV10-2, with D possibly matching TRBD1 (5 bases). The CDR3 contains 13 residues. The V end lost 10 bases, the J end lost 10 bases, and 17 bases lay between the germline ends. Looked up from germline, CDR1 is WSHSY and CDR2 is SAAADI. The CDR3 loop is CATTQGVSSPLHF. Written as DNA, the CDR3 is TGCGCCACCACTCAGGGTGTGAGCTCACCCCTCCACTTT.

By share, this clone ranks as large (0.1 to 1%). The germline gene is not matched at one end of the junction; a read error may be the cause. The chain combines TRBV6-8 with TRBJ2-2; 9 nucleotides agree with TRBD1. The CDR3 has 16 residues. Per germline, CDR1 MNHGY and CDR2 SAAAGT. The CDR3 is CASSDSKQGATGELFF. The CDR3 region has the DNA TGTGCCAGCAGTGACTCGAAACAGGGGGCCACCGGGGAGCTGTTTTTT.

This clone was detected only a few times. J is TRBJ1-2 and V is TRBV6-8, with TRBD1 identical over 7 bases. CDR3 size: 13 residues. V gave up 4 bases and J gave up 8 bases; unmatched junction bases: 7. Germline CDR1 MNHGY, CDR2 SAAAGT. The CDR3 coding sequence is TGTGCCAGCAGTTTACCACAGGGGCGCGGCTACACCTTC. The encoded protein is CASSLPQGRGYTF.